This T cell receptor (beta chain) is drawn from a study of T cell responses to AZD1222 COVID-19 vaccine. The protocol was immunoSEQ multiplex PCR, while the TCRdb copy is restricted to in-frame clones and leaves out a portion. The top ten hold about 3% of the sample, which has some 100,000 clones, around nine tenths seen once. Germline loops: CDR1 SGHTA, CDR2 FQGNSA. V trimming: 5 bases; J trimming: 4 bases; junction bases outside the gene matches: 7. This CDR3 region has 16 residues. Sequenced material: peripheral blood, taken on day 0 of AZD1222 vaccination. The J gene is TRBJ2-2, the V gene TRBV7-2, with 10 bases that match TRBD1. The origin of this receptor is an adult in good health. The CDR3 region is CASSLRTGGSTGELFF. The CDR3 coding sequence is TGTGCCAGCAGCCTCCGGACAGGGGGAAGCACCGGGGAGCTGTTTTTT.